This T cell receptor (beta chain) was captured in a study of response to subunit inactivated influenza vaccine. This clonotype was picked up a small number of times. Its target is unknown. This CDR3 contains 15 residues. Deletions cut 5 bases from V and 2 bases from J, with 14 bases between. Germline V gene lookup returns CDR1 SGHAT and CDR2 FQDESV (reference sequence). Findings and caveats of the study: The authors suggested that few new T cells are recruited per seasonal influenza vaccination.

TCRdb itself ran the RT-PCR reads through MiXCR, one entry per CDR3 protein. Here the sample spans about 650,000 distinct CDR3 sequences, more than 15% being singletons. The sample in question was PBMCs from blood, obtained 11 to 12 days after vaccination. The chain combines TRBV11-1 with TRBJ2-3; D call uncertain. The TCR comes from a man aged 50 to 59 who received an inactivated influenza vaccine. Here the CDR3 DNA reads TGTGCCAGCAGCCTAAACAGAAATCCCACAGATACGCAGTATTTT. This translates into CASSLNRNPTDTQYF.